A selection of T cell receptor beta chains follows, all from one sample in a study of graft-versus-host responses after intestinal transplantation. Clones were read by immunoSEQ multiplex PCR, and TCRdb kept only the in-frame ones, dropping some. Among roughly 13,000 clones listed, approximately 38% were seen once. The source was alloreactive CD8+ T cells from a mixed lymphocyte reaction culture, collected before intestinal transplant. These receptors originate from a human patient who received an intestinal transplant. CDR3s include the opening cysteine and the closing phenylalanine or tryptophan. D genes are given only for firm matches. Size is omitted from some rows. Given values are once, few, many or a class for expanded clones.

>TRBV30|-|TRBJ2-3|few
CAWSATSSTDTQYF
TGTGCCTGGAGCGCGACTAGTAGCACAGATACGCAGTATTTT
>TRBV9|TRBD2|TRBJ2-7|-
CASSVAGTSGYEQYF
TGTGCCAGCAGCGTAGCTGGGACTAGCGGCTACGAGCAGTACTTC
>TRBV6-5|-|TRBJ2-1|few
CASSYSGNEQFF
TGTGCCAGCAGTTACTCCGGCAATGAGCAGTTCTTC
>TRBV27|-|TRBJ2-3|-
CASSYLAPPDTQYF
TGTGCCAGCAGTTACCTAGCTCCCCCAGATACGCAGTATTTT
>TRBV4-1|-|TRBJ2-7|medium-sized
CASNLRQGSSYEQYF
TGCGCCAGCAACTTACGTCAGGGGAGCTCCTACGAGCAGTACTTC
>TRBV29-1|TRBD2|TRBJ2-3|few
CSVEWRGGQRGNF
TGCAGCGTTGAATGGCGGGGGGGCCAGAGAGGGAATTTT
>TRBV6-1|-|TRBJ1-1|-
CASQDGGWTEAFF
TGTGCCAGCCAGGACGGGGGATGGACTGAAGCTTTCTTT
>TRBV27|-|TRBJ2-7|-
CASSADSYEQYF
TGTGCCAGCAGTGCGGACAGCTACGAGCAGTACTTC
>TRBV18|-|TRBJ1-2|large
CASSPFVQGDGYTF
TGTGCCAGCTCACCATTCGTTCAGGGCGATGGCTACACCTTC
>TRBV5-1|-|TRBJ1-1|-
CASSLGSTTTEAFF
TGCGCCAGCAGCTTAGGCAGTACTACCACTGAAGCTTTCTTT
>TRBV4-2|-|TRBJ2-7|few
CASSPRHSSYEQYF
TGTGCCAGCAGCCCCCGACACAGCTCCTACGAGCAGTACTTC
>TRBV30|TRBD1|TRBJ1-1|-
CAWQTGTANTEAFF
TGTGCCTGGCAGACCGGGACAGCTAACACTGAAGCTTTCTTT
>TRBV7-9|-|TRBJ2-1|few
CASSLMTRSSYNEQFF
TGTGCCAGCAGCTTGATGACTAGGAGCTCCTACAATGAGCAGTTCTTC
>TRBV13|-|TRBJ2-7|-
CASSNGRVGNEQYF
TGTGCCAGCAGCAACGGGAGAGTAGGGAACGAGCAGTACTTC
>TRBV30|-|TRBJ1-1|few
CAWSTGIVNTEAFF
TGTGCCTGGAGTACAGGAATCGTGAACACTGAAGCTTTCTTT
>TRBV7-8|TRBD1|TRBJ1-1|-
CASSLADRPLNTEAFF
TGTGCCAGCAGCTTAGCGGACAGGCCATTGAACACTGAAGCTTTCTTT
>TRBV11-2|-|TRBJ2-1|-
CASSFAGYNEQFF
TGTGCCAGCAGTTTCGCAGGGTACAATGAGCAGTTCTTC
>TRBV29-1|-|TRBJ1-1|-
CSVEGGTEAFF
TGCAGCGTTGAAGGCGGCACTGAAGCTTTCTTT
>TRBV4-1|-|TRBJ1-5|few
CASSQAGYPNSNQPQHF
TGCGCCAGCAGCCAAGCGGGATACCCGAATAGCAATCAGCCCCAGCATTTT
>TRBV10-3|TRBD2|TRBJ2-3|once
CAISELAGGDTQYF
TGTGCCATCAGTGAGTTAGCGGGGGGGGATACGCAGTATTTT
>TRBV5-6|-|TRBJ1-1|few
CASSFGREAFF
TGTGCCAGCAGCTTTGGCAGAGAAGCTTTCTTT
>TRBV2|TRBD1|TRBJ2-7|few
CASSGDSSYEQYF
TGTGCCAGCAGTGGGGACAGCTCCTACGAGCAGTACTTC
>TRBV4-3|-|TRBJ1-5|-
CASSPGLAGHWQPQHF
TGCGCCAGCAGCCCGGGTCTGGCAGGGCATTGGCAGCCCCAGCATTTT
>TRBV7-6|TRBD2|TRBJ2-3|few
CASSLAPSGRVSTDTQYF
TGTGCCAGCAGCTTAGCGCCTAGCGGGAGGGTTAGCACAGATACGCAGTATTTT
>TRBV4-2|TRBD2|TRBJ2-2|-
CASSQPVGAGGNTGELFF
TGTGCCAGCAGCCAACCCGTGGGAGCGGGGGGTAACACCGGGGAGCTGTTTTTT
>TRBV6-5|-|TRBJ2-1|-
CASSILSSSSEQFF
TGTGCCAGCAGTATACTCAGTAGCTCAAGTGAGCAGTTCTTC
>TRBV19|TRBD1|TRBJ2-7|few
CASSNGQGQNEQYF
TGTGCCAGTAGTAACGGACAGGGACAAAACGAGCAGTACTTC
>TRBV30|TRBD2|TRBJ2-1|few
CAWDPLAGGYNEQFF
TGTGCCTGGGACCCTCTAGCGGGGGGCTATAATGAGCAGTTCTTC
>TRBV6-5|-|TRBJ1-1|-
CASSYSRKGMNTEAFF
TGTGCCAGCAGTTACTCCCGGAAGGGGATGAACACTGAAGCTTTCTTT
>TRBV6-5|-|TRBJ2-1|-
CASSYGLASYNEQFF
TGTGCCAGCAGTTACGGCCTAGCGTCCTACAATGAGCAGTTCTTC
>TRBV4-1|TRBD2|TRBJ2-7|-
CASSRIAGSYEQYF
TGCGCCAGCAGCCGCATAGCGGGGTCCTACGAGCAGTACTTC
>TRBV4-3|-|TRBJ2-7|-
CASSQDTVYEQYF
TGCGCCAGCAGCCAAGATACAGTATACGAGCAGTACTTC
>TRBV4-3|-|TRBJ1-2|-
CASSQDNGNYGYTF
TGCGCCAGCAGCCAAGATAACGGGAACTATGGCTACACCTTC
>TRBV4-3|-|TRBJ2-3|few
CASSLGSSHTDTQYF
TGCGCCAGCAGCCTCGGGTCCTCTCACACAGATACGCAGTATTTT
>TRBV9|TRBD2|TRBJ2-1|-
CASSASGSSYNEQFF
TGTGCCAGCAGCGCTAGCGGGAGCTCCTACAATGAGCAGTTCTTC
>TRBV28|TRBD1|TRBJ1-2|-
CASSYFPDRASRQNYGYTF
TGTGCCAGCAGTTACTTCCCTGACAGGGCCTCACGGCAGAACTATGGCTACACCTTC
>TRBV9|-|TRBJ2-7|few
CASSVEGVSNEQYF
TGTGCCAGCAGCGTAGAGGGGGTTAGCAACGAGCAGTACTTC
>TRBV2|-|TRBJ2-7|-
CASSEEQAASYEQYF
TGTGCCAGCAGTGAAGAACAGGCCGCCTCCTACGAGCAGTACTTC
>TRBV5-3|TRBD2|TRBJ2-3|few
CARSSGLAESTDTQYF
TGTGCCAGAAGCTCCGGACTAGCGGAGAGCACAGATACGCAGTATTTT
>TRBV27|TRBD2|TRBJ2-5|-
CASSPGLAPGEQYF
TGTGCCAGCAGTCCGGGACTAGCGCCTGGGGAGCAGTACTTC
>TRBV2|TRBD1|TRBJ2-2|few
CASLRQGDYTGELFF
TGTGCCAGCTTGAGACAGGGCGATTACACCGGGGAGCTGTTTTTT
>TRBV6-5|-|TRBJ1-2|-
CASSYAGSSPYTF
TGTGCCAGCAGTTACGCGGGATCCTCGCCCTACACCTTC
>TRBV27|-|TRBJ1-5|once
CASSLTGSNQPQHF
TGTGCCAGCAGTCTAACAGGAAGCAATCAGCCCCAGCATTTT
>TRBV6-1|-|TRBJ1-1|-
CASSPRGWDTEAFF
TGTGCCAGCAGTCCCAGAGGGTGGGATACTGAAGCTTTCTTT
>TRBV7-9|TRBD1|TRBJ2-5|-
CASSFTGVGETQYF
TGTGCCAGCAGCTTTACAGGGGTCGGAGAGACCCAGTACTTC
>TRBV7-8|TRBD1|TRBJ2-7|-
CASSSPTGVYEQYF
TGTGCCAGCAGCTCACCGACAGGGGTCTACGAGCAGTACTTC
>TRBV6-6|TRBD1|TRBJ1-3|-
CASSLGQGNRGNTIYF
TGTGCCAGCAGTCTCGGACAGGGGAATAGGGGAAACACCATATATTTT
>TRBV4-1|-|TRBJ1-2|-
CASSQVGDSSRGYTF
TGCGCCAGCAGCCAAGTCGGTGACTCTAGCCGTGGTTACACCTTC
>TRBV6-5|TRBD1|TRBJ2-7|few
CASSYEGTGAYEQYF
TGTGCCAGCAGTTACGAGGGGACAGGGGCGTACGAGCAGTACTTC